A single sample is the source of the 5 T cell receptor beta chains below, sequenced in a study of response to subunit inactivated influenza vaccine. TCRdb reprocessed the RT-PCR reads via MiXCR and lists one record per CDR3 protein. The repertoire holds over 650,000 distinct CDR3 sequences, with around 20% as singletons. The source was PBMCs from blood, collected more than 4 days after vaccination. Every receptor here comes from a man between 45 and 60 years old who received an inactivated influenza vaccine.

This clonotype was counted only a few times. The rearrangement links TRBV5-1 to TRBJ2-7; 7 nucleotides line up with TRBD1. The CDR3 is made up of 14 amino acids. In germline, CDR1 is SGHRS, CDR2 YFSETQ. V gave up 5 bases and J gave up 2 bases; unmatched junction bases: 7. CDR3 sequence (DNA): TGCGCCAGCAGTCTGGACAGGCCCACCTACGAGCAGTACTTC. This encodes CASSLDRPTYEQYF.

The table lists this clonotype with a few counts. This CDR3 is CASSLAGGGYGYTF. DNA of the CDR3: TGTGCCAGCAGCTTAGCCGGGGGAGGCTATGGCTACACCTTC. The chain is built from TRBV7-9 and TRBJ1-2; perhaps TRBD1 as D (5 bases). The germline CDR1 and CDR2 sequences are SEHNR and FQNEAQ (reference sequence). The CDR3 totals 14 residues. The ends were cut back, 0 bases at V and 4 bases at J, with 9 bases in the middle. The full variable domain, rest sourced from reference TRBV7-9 and TRBJ1-2, is DTGVSQNPRHKITKRGQNVTFRCDPISEHNRLYWYRQTLGQGPEFLTYFQNEAQLEKSRLLSDRFSAERPKGSFSTLEIQRTEQGDSAMYLCASSLAGGGYGYTFGSGTRLTVV.

In its sample, this clonotype was seen a few times. The J gene is TRBJ2-5, the V gene TRBV29-1, with D uncertain. The length of the CDR3 is 12 residues. The V gene lost 4 bases and the J gene lost 4 bases, with 10 bases spanning the gap. From germline, CDR1 is SQVTM and CDR2 ANQGSEA. CDR3 sequence (DNA): TGCAGCGTTGGCCAGTCAGGAGAGACCCAGTACTTC. Translation gives CSVGQSGETQYF. Full variable domain (remainder filled in from reference TRBV29-1 and TRBJ2-5): SAVISQKPSRDICQRGTSLTIQCQVDSQVTMMFWYRQQPGQSLTLIATANQGSEATYESGFVIDKFPISRPNLTFSTLTVSNMSPEDSSIYLCSVGQSGETQYFGPGTRLLVL.

This clonotype was picked up a small number of times. This chain connects TRBV5-6 to TRBJ2-7; 8 nucleotides agree with TRBD1. CDR3 length: 14 amino acids. Trimming removed 2 bases from V and 2 bases from J; junction bases left unmatched: 3. CDR1 is SGHDT and CDR2 is YYEEEE in the germline V gene. The CDR3 loop reads CASSFGTGPYEQYF. The CDR3 DNA follows: TGTGCCAGCAGCTTCGGGACAGGTCCCTACGAGCAGTACTTC. The whole variable domain, remainder taken from reference TRBV5-6 and TRBJ2-7, is DAGVTQSPTHLIKTRGQQVTLRCSPKSGHDTVSWYQQALGQGPQFIFQYYEEEERQRGNFPDRFSGHQFPNYSSELNVNALLLGDSALYLCASSFGTGPYEQYFGPGTRLTVT.

This clonotype was detected only once. V gene TRBV7-9 combines with J gene TRBJ2-5; the D gene is possibly TRBD2 (6 bases). The CDR3 spans 16 residues. Trimming left V 4 bases short and J 6 bases short, with 21 bases between. CDR1 SEHNR and CDR2 FQNEAQ come from the germline V gene (reference sequence). The CDR3 nucleotides read TGTGCCAGCAGCTCTACTGAACGGAGGGCCAGGAAGACCCAGTACTTC. Its translation: CASSSTERRARKTQYF.